The 17 T cell receptor beta chains reported below all come from one sample, sequenced in a study of OX40 agonist ivuxolimab in advanced cancers. Sequenced by immunoSEQ multiplex PCR; TCRdb stores in-frame clones only, minus some. The sample consists of some 77,000 clones, approximately 85% of them appearing once. The sample consisted of CD4+ or CD8+ T cells sorted from blood, taken in a trial of the OX40 agonist ivuxolimab. Source of these receptors: an adult with an advanced solid tumor such as melanoma, head and neck, liver or kidney cancer.

The J gene is TRBJ2-7, the V gene TRBV4-1, with no clear D. The CDR3 is 14 amino acids. Germline assignment: CDR1 MGHRA and CDR2 YSYEKL. Trimming removed 4 bases from V and 0 bases from J, with 10 bases in between. The CDR3 DNA reads TGCGCCAGCAGCCGAGAGCGAAGCTCCTACGAGCAGTACTTC. The encoded protein is CASSRERSSYEQYF.

The chain is built from TRBV6-1 and TRBJ2-4; D unresolved. This CDR3 contains 13 residues. The germline CDR1 and CDR2 sequences are MNHNS and SASEGT. V was shortened by 10 bases and J by 0 bases, with 10 bases between the two germline ends. The CDR3 region is CATKAIAKNIQYF. For the CDR3, the DNA is TGTGCCACCAAGGCGATAGCCAAAAACATTCAGTACTTC.

In its sample, this clone was seen once. The gene calls are TRBV5-5 and TRBJ2-3; 11 nucleotides match TRBD2. The J segment lost 4 bases and the V segment lost 0 bases, leaving 7 bases of the junction unmatched. The CDR3 has 17 residues. Germline CDR1 SGHKS, CDR2 YYEKEE (reference sequence). CDR3 region: CASSLVTSGDGADTQYF. The CDR3 coding sequence is TGTGCCAGCAGCTTGGTGACTAGCGGGGACGGGGCAGATACGCAGTATTTT.

This chain joins TRBV6-1 and TRBJ2-7; D is unresolved. The CDR3 runs 14 residues. Germline CDR1 is MNHNS and CDR2 is SASEGT. Trimming shortened V by 2 bases and J by 4 bases, and 12 bases separated the two germline ends. The CDR3 loop reads CASSEFGGIYEQYF. CDR3 DNA sequence: TGTGCCAGCAGTGAATTTGGCGGCATTTACGAGCAGTACTTC.

V and J are TRBV7-6 and TRBJ2-5, with 14 bases matching TRBD2. Trimming took 1 base from V and 5 from J; bases not matched to a gene: 6. The germline CDR1 and CDR2 sequences are SGHVS and FNYEAQ. This CDR3 is 17 amino acids long. The CDR3 DNA sequence: TGTGCCAGCAGCTTAGGAGGGACTAGCGGGAGTCGGGAGACCCAGTACTTC. This sequence encodes CASSLGGTSGSRETQYF. Full variable domain (missing parts from reference TRBV7-6 and TRBJ2-5): GAGVSQSPRYKVTKRGQDVALRCDPISGHVSLYWYRQALGQGPEFLTYFNYEAQQDKSGLPNDRFSAERPEGSISTLTIQRTEQRDSAMYRCASSLGGTSGSRETQYFGPGTRLLVL.

This clone was seen only once. This rearrangement joins TRBV4-3 to TRBJ2-2, with D unresolved. The germline gives CDR1 LGHNA, CDR2 YSLEER. The CDR3 spans 14 residues. V dropped 5 bases and J dropped 5 bases, with 12 bases sitting between them. Here the CDR3 DNA reads TGCGCCAGCAGCTCTACCGAGAGGACCGGGGAGCTGTTTTTT. This encodes CASSSTERTGELFF.

This CDR3 reads CASSQGQGSGEQYF. CDR3 bases: TGTGCCAGCAGCCAGGGACAGGGGTCTGGAGAGCAGTACTTC. The chain joins TRBV4-2 to TRBJ2-7, with 10 bases aligning to TRBD1. J lost 7 bases, V lost 3 bases, and 6 bases had no gene match. The germline V gene has CDR1 LGHNA and CDR2 YNFKEQ. The CDR3 has 14 amino acids.

The rearrangement joins TRBV7-9 to TRBJ2-1; 9 bases agree with TRBD1. Trimming took 6 bases from V and 7 from J; bases not matched to a gene: 7. From germline, CDR1 is SEHNR and CDR2 FQNEAQ (reference sequence). CDR3 length: 14 residues. CDR3 sequence: CASSPGQGVNEQFF. As DNA, the CDR3 is TGTGCCAGCAGTCCGGGACAGGGCGTGAATGAGCAGTTCTTC.

This sequence joins TRBV29-1 and TRBJ2-2; D remains unclear. Trimming cost V 5 bases and J 1 base, with 5 bases left between them. CDR1 and CDR2 (germline): SQVTM, ANQGSEA. The CDR3 is made up of 12 amino acids. This CDR3 reads CSVPWNTGELFF. In nucleotides, the CDR3 is TGCAGCGTTCCTTGGAACACCGGGGAGCTGTTTTTT.

This clone occurred once. This chain connects TRBV19 to TRBJ2-7, with a weak D call TRBD2 (7 bases). Germline values: CDR1 LNHDA, CDR2 SQIVND (reference sequence). V shed 6 bases and J shed 2 bases, with 14 bases lying between them. The CDR3 is made up of 14 amino acids. The CDR3 region is CASRPGGGAYEQYF. Here the CDR3 DNA reads TGTGCCAGTAGGCCCGGCGGGGGCGCCTACGAGCAGTACTTC. Full variable domain (remainder filled in from reference TRBV19 and TRBJ2-7): DGGITQSPKYLFRKEGQNVTLSCEQNLNHDAMYWYRQDPGQGLRLIYYSQIVNDFQKGDIAEGYSVSREKKESFPLTVTSAQKNPTAFYLCASRPGGGAYEQYFGPGTRLTVT.

The CDR3 sequence is CASSLDNRGRGDGYTF. CDR3 nucleotides: TGTGCCAGCAGTTTAGATAATCGTGGCCGAGGGGACGGCTACACCTTC. V gene TRBV27 combines with J gene TRBJ1-2; possible D gene TRBD1, 5 bases. Germline-derived CDR1 and CDR2 are MNHEY and SMNVEV (reference sequence). Trimming stripped 2 bases from V and 8 bases from J, with 21 bases between. The CDR3 loop spans 16 amino acids.

The rearrangement uses TRBV27 and TRBJ2-1, with D unclear. Germline CDR1 reads MNHEY; CDR2 reads SMNVEV (reference sequence). CDR3 length: 13 amino acids. V was shortened by 2 bases and J by 8 bases, with 10 bases between the two germline ends. CDR3 protein: CASSLGRNYEQFF. The DNA of the CDR3 is TGTGCCAGCAGTTTAGGCAGGAACTATGAGCAGTTCTTC.

The chain joins TRBV2 to TRBJ2-3; the D is unclear. Per germline, CDR1 SNHLY and CDR2 FYNNEI. V shed 6 bases and J shed 2 bases, with 3 bases lying between them. The CDR3 is 11 amino acids. The chain's CDR3 is CASSLTDTQYF. CDR3 coding DNA: TGTGCCAGCAGCCTCACAGATACGCAGTATTTT.

This clone was observed a handful of times. In DNA form, the CDR3 reads TGCGCCAGCGGGACAGGGGAGGCCGAGCAGTACTTC. Encoded protein: CASGTGEAEQYF. The rearrangement links TRBV5-1 to TRBJ2-7; 10 bases fit TRBD1. The CDR3 is 12 amino acids. The germline gives CDR1 SGHRS, CDR2 YFSETQ. V was pared by 7 bases and J by 6 bases, with 4 bases of the junction left unmatched.

This chain connects TRBV6-5 to TRBJ2-7; D perhaps matches TRBD1 (6 bases). There are 13 residues in the CDR3. Trimming took off 5 bases at V and 10 bases at J, with 18 bases between the two ends. CDR1 and CDR2 from the germline V gene are MNHEY and SVGAGI. Written as DNA, the CDR3 is TGTGCCAGCAGTGCGGACAGATCTACGGACCAGTACTTC. Translating it yields CASSADRSTDQYF.

The chain has TRBV27 and TRBJ2-1; 12 bases line up with TRBD2. CDR1 and CDR2 (germline): MNHEY, SMNVEV (reference sequence). The CDR3 contains 16 residues. V shed 5 bases, J shed 7 bases, and the junction held 9 bases outside the gene matches. CDR3 in amino acids: CASSPRTSGMLNEQFF. The CDR3 DNA follows: TGTGCCAGCAGTCCACGGACTAGCGGGATGTTGAATGAGCAGTTCTTC.

The chain links TRBV5-1 to TRBJ2-5, with a tentative D call TRBD1 (5 bases). The J call is uncertain, as TRBJ2-7 better fits the DNA end. Germline V gene sequence: CDR1 SGHRS, CDR2 YFSETQ. The CDR3 runs 14 residues. The CDR3 protein is CASSLVPGPYEQYF. The CDR3 DNA reads TGCGCCAGCAGCTTGGTACCAGGGCCCTACGAGCAGTACTTC.